This T cell receptor beta chain was sequenced for a study of cytomegalovirus exposure and HLA in healthy donors. Notes on the study in general: What TCR beta sequences reportedly achieved was accurate prediction of HLA-A and HLA-B alleles in most subjects.

The CDR3 is 16 amino acids. V gave up 1 base and J gave up 8 bases; unmatched junction bases: 9. Germline V gene sequence: CDR1 SGHTA, CDR2 FQGNSA. As for this clone: Antigen: not known.

The study ran its PCR with 60 Vbeta and 13 Jbeta primers. Assay: immunoSEQ multiplex PCR; the TCRdb copy retains only in-frame clones and omits some. The sample yields fewer than 200,000 clones, roughly 80% seen once. The V call is TRBV7-2, the J call TRBJ2-1; the match to TRBD1 covers 9 bases. Sequenced: PBMCs. The receptor comes from a human donor in good health. The CDR3 region has the DNA TGTGCCAGCAGCTTAGTCGGGGGACAGGGAGTCCATGAGCAGTTCTTC. Its translation is CASSLVGGQGVHEQFF.